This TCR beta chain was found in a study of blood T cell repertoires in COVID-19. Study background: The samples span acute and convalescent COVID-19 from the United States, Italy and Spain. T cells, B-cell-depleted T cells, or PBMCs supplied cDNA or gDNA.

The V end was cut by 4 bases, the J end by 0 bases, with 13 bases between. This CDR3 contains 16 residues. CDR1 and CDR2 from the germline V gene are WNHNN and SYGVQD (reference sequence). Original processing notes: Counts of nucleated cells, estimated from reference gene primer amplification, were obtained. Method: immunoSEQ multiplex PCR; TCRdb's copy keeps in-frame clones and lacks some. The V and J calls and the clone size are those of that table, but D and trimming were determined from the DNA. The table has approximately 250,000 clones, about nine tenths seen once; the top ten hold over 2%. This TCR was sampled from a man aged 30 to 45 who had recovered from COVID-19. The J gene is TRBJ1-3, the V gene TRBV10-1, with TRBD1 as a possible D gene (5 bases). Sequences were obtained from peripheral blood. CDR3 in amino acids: CASSAPTANSGNTIYF. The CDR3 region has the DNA TGCGCCAGCAGTGCCCCGACAGCAAACTCTGGAAACACCATATATTTT.